These 23 T cell receptor beta chains were sequenced from one sample in a study of spatial heterogeneity in lung cancer (dated by TCRdb to the late 2010s). What the study reported, not specific to this receptor: The tumor nonsynonymous mutation count correlated with the number of expanded intratumoral alpha and beta TCRs.

The library was made by 5' RACE. Sequencing was carried out with a NextSeq 500. The raw public reads went through TCRdb reprocessing: fastp at Q25, MiXCR clone calling, in-frame beta chains kept. For every CDR3 protein sequence, its rows merge into one entry that carries the most common genes and DNA. This sample comprises around 20,000 distinct CDR3 sequences, 7% to 8% of them detected only once. The ten largest clones capture under 25% of the sample. These receptors have no known antigen. The time point label here, explained by the study, means: sample taken at primary tumor resection. The specimen was lung tumor tissue, collected at surgery. The receptors were gathered from a female donor with early-stage non-small cell lung cancer.

At least ten counts were recorded for this clonotype. The gene calls are TRBV21-1 and TRBJ1-2; the table assigns TRBD1, which was not confirmed against the DNA. TRBV21-1 is termed a pseudogene. CDR3 length: 16 residues. CDR3 protein: CASSTMTDTFNYGYTF. CDR3 coding DNA: TGTGCCAGCAGCACCATGACAGATACCTTTAACTATGGCTACACCTTC.

This clonotype came up many times. The rearrangement links TRBV28 to TRBJ1-6, with D unclear. Between the trimmed V and J ends, which lost 1 base and 8 bases, there was a span of 21 bases. The germline CDR1 and CDR2 sequences are MDHEN and SYDVKM. The CDR3 totals 18 residues. The CDR3 loop reads CASSLSDALGSLDSPLHF. Here the CDR3 DNA reads TGTGCCAGCAGTTTATCCGACGCGCTAGGGAGCCTTGATTCACCCCTCCACTTT.

This clonotype showed up many times. The chain joins TRBV30 to TRBJ1-5; D is undetermined. V shed 1 base and J shed 0 bases, with 7 bases lying between them. This CDR3 has 14 amino acids. Germline V lookup: CDR1 GTSNPN, CDR2 SVGIG (reference sequence). The CDR3 DNA follows: TGTGCCTGGAGTGAAGGGAATAGCAATCAGCCCCAGCATTTT. It is translated as CAWSEGNSNQPQHF.

In this sample, this clonotype turned up many times. The chain has TRBV5-1 and TRBJ2-2; D is possibly TRBD1 (6 bases). The CDR3 is 15 residues long. The ends were cut back, 5 bases at V and 5 bases at J, with 16 bases in the middle. CDR1 is SGHRS and CDR2 is YFSETQ in the germline V gene. The CDR3 nucleotides read TGCGCCAGCAGTTTAGGACAGAGAAAAACCGGGGAGCTGTTTTTT. Its translation: CASSLGQRKTGELFF. The whole variable domain, remainder taken from reference TRBV5-1 and TRBJ2-2, is KAGVTQTPRYLIKTRGQQVTLSCSPISGHRSVSWYQQTPGQGLQFLFEYFSETQRNKGNFPGRFSGRQFSNSRSEMNVSTLELGDSALYLCASSLGQRKTGELFFGEGSRLTVL.

At least ten counts were recorded for this clonotype. The chain recombines TRBV12-3 or TRBV12-4 with TRBJ2-2; the D is unclear. V shed 4 bases and J shed 5 bases, with 5 bases lying between them. The CDR3 loop spans 12 amino acids. The DNA for the CDR3 is TGTGCCAGCAGTTCCGGGACCGGGGAGCTGTTTTTT. It is translated as CASSSGTGELFF.

This rearrangement joins TRBV6-5 to TRBJ1-1, with 12 bases matching TRBD1. The CDR3 runs to 15 residues. Trimming removed 2 bases from V and 4 bases from J; junction bases left unmatched: 2. Looked up from germline, CDR1 is MNHEY and CDR2 is SVGAGI. The CDR3 is CASSYPGQGATEAFF. The CDR3 DNA reads TGTGCCAGCAGTTACCCGGGACAGGGGGCCACTGAAGCTTTCTTT.

In its sample, this clonotype was seen many times. The genes are TRBV20-1 and TRBJ1-5; 7 bases are a match to TRBD1. The junction had 4 bases not matched to a gene; V was cut back by 6 bases and J by 2 bases. This CDR3 is 13 amino acids long. Germline V gene data show CDR1 as DFQATT and CDR2 as SNEGSKA (reference sequence). CDR3 DNA: TGCAGTGCAGGGGGCAAGGGCAATCAGCCCCAGCATTTT. This sequence encodes CSAGGKGNQPQHF.

This clonotype came up a few times. This chain joins TRBV19 and TRBJ2-3, with TRBD2 as a possible D gene (5 bases). This CDR3 is built from 14 residues. The V end lost 5 bases, the J end lost 0 bases, and 9 bases lay between the germline ends. Germline CDR1 and CDR2: LNHDA and SQIVND (reference sequence). The CDR3 loop is CASSGLASTDTQYF. For the CDR3, the DNA is TGTGCCAGTAGTGGACTCGCGAGCACAGATACGCAGTATTTT.

There are a few counts of this clonotype. This sequence joins TRBV4-3 and TRBJ2-5, with unresolved D. Germline CDR1 LGHNA, CDR2 YSLEER. Trimming stripped 5 bases from V and 1 base from J, with 8 bases between. The CDR3 is 13 amino acids. The CDR3 region has the DNA TGCGCCAGCAGCTCACATCCCCAAGAGACCCAGTACTTC. It specifies CASSSHPQETQYF.

This clonotype was found a few times. The rearrangement uses TRBV2 and TRBJ2-1; D is unresolved. The CDR3 loop spans 11 amino acids. Germline CDR1 SNHLY, CDR2 FYNNEI. V was cut by 7 bases and J by 8 bases, with 9 bases left in between. The CDR3 here is CASMAAYEQFF. The CDR3 DNA sequence: TGTGCCAGCATGGCAGCTTATGAGCAGTTCTTC.

This clonotype was counted at least ten times. The chain combines TRBV6-2 or TRBV6-3 with TRBJ1-1; 7 bases fit TRBD1. After removal of 6 bases from V and 7 bases from J, the junction contained 8 bases not matched to a gene. Germline loops: CDR1 MNHEY, CDR2 SVGEGT. This CDR3 region has 13 residues. The DNA for the CDR3 is TGTGCCAGCAGGCAACAGGGGCTCGTTGAAGCTTTCTTT. It encodes CASRQQGLVEAFF.

This clonotype came up a few times. This chain connects TRBV7-9 to TRBJ2-3; D is undetermined. The length of the CDR3 is 18 residues. Trimming removed 2 bases from V and 1 base from J, with 19 bases in between. Germline CDR1 is SEHNR and CDR2 is FQNEAQ (reference sequence). CDR3 sequence reads: CASSLPPWADARTDTQYF. DNA of the CDR3: TGTGCCAGCAGCTTACCCCCTTGGGCGGACGCACGCACAGATACGCAGTATTTT.

This clonotype has only one observation. DNA of the CDR3: TGTGCCAGCAGCTCGGGACAGCCTAATGAAAAACTGTTTTTT. This gives the protein CASSSGQPNEKLFF. The gene calls are TRBV12-3 or TRBV12-4 and TRBJ1-4; 7 bases line up with TRBD1. The CDR3 extends over 14 amino acids. V lost 6 bases and J lost 3; bases outside the gene matches: 4.

The chain uses TRBV5-1 and TRBJ2-3; D possibly corresponds to TRBD1 (5 bases). The CDR3 contains 15 residues. Germline CDR1 and CDR2: SGHRS and YFSETQ. V was clipped by 3 bases and J by 1 base, with 12 bases between them. The CDR3 protein is CASSWQGLGTDTQYF. Here the CDR3 DNA reads TGCGCCAGCAGCTGGCAGGGCCTGGGCACAGATACGCAGTATTTT.

This clonotype has a handful of counts. The chain joins TRBV12-3 or TRBV12-4 to TRBJ2-7; D may correspond to TRBD1 or TRBD2 (5 bases each). Trimming removed 5 bases at V and 3 bases at J, with 17 bases between. The CDR3 runs 15 residues. The DNA for the CDR3 is TGTGCCAGCAGTCCAGGGACCCATCAAGACTACGAGCAGTACTTC. Translated: CASSPGTHQDYEQYF.

This clonotype counts as medium-sized. This sequence joins TRBV12-3 or TRBV12-4 and TRBJ2-1; D is unresolved. Trimming stripped 4 bases from V and 0 bases from J, with 10 bases between. This CDR3 is built from 15 residues. Here the CDR3 reads CASSSAVCSYNEQFF. The CDR3 DNA reads as TGTGCCAGCAGTTCCGCAGTGTGCTCCTACAATGAGCAGTTCTTC.

This rearrangement joins TRBV11-1 to TRBJ1-3; D may be TRBD1 (6 bases). This CDR3 is built from 16 residues. Germline assignment: CDR1 SGHAT and CDR2 FQDESV (reference sequence). With 6 bases removed from V and 0 bases from J, the gap between germline ends came to 15 bases. The CDR3 region is CASRTRDTASGNTIYF. The CDR3 DNA reads as TGTGCCAGCAGGACCCGGGACACAGCCTCTGGAAACACCATATATTTT.

There are many counts of this clonotype. The chain employs TRBV6-6 and TRBJ2-7; 11 bases match TRBD2. The CDR3 runs 14 residues. Germline CDR1 reads MNHNY; CDR2 reads SVGAGI (reference sequence). V trimming: 6 bases; J trimming: 2 bases; junction bases outside the gene matches: 3. CDR3 nucleotides: TGTGCCAGCAGGCCTAGCGGGGGGACCTACGAGCAGTACTTC. Encoded protein: CASRPSGGTYEQYF.

In its sample, this clonotype was seen many times. This rearrangement joins TRBV7-2 to TRBJ2-5; 9 bases are shared with TRBD1. Germline CDR1 reads SGHTA; CDR2 reads FQGNSA. This CDR3 spans 15 amino acids. Trimming removed 6 bases from V and 2 bases from J; junction bases left unmatched: 7. The CDR3 nucleotides read TGTGCCAGCAGTCTCGGGACAGGGAGGCAAGAGACCCAGTACTTC. Residues: CASSLGTGRQETQYF.

This clonotype was recorded only once. The chain couples TRBV10-3 to TRBJ2-1, with a possible D match to TRBD2 (7 bases). The CDR3 totals 14 residues. Trimming shortened V by 8 bases and J by 8 bases, and 19 bases separated the two germline ends. Germline V gene data show CDR1 as ENHRY and CDR2 as SYGVKD. In nucleotides, the CDR3 is TGTGCCATCCGGGGGGACACAGAAGGTTATGAGCAGTTCTTC. Its translation: CAIRGDTEGYEQFF.

The DNA for the CDR3 is TGTGCCAGCTTCACATCGTCGGAGCCCGAGCAGTTCTTC. Amino acid sequence: CASFTSSEPEQFF. The chain combines TRBV18 with TRBJ2-1; D gene uncertain. Germline loops: CDR1 KGHSH, CDR2 LQKENI. Trimming removed 7 bases from V and 10 bases from J, with 17 bases in between. The CDR3 covers 13 residues.

For this clonotype: This may be a read error: a much more frequent sequence differs by one nucleotide. The chain joins TRBV2 to TRBJ1-5; D is perhaps TRBD1 (6 bases). This CDR3 is built from 14 residues. Germline V gene lookup returns CDR1 SNHLY and CDR2 FYNNEI. V was clipped by 5 bases and J by 9 bases, with 17 bases between them. DNA of the CDR3: TGTGCCAGCAGTCCTGACCGGGACAAATGGCCCCAGCATTTT. Its protein is CASSPDRDKWPQHF.

This clonotype showed up many times. The V gene is TRBV4-2, the J gene TRBJ2-3; D unresolved. This CDR3 has 15 residues. Trimming removed 4 bases from V and 5 bases from J, with 16 bases in between. Per germline, CDR1 LGHNA and CDR2 YNFKEQ. The DNA for the CDR3 is TGTGCCAGCAGCCCCACGACTCGGCCAGGAGATACGCAGTATTTT. This encodes CASSPTTRPGDTQYF.